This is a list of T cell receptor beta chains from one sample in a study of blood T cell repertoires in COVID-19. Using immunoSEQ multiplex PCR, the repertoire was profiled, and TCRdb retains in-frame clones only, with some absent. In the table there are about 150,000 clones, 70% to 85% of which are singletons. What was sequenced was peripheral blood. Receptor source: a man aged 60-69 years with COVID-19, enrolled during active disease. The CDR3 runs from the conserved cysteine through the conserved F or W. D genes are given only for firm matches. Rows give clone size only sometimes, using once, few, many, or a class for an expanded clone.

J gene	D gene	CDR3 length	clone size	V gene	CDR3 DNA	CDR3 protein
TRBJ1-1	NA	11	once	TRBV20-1	TGCAGTGCTAGAGATCGGACTGAAGCTTTCTTT	CSARDRTEAFF
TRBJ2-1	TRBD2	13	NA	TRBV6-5	TGTGCCAGCAGGCCCCGGGGGGACAATGAGCAGTTCTTC	CASRPRGDNEQFF
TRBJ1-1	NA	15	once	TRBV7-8	TGTGCCAGCAGCTTATTCAGGGGAACAGGCACTGAAGCTTTCTTT	CASSLFRGTGTEAFF
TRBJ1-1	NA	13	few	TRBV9	TGTGCCAGCAGCGGAGGATTTCGCACTGAAGCTTTCTTT	CASSGGFRTEAFF
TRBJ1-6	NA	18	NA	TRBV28	TGTGCCAGCAGTTTGACACCTAAGCCCATTCACCCAAATTCACCCCTCCACTTT	CASSLTPKPIHPNSPLHF
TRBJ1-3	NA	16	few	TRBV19	TGTGCCAGTAGTCCCCAAAGCGGGGGGCCAGGAAACACCATATATTTT	CASSPQSGGPGNTIYF
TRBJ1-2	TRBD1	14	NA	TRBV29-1	TGCAGCGTTGAGAGAGAGACAGGGTACTATGGCTACACCTTC	CSVERETGYYGYTF
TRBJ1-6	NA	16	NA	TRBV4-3	TGCGCCAGCAGCCCGAACCAGGGTCAAGGTAGTTCACCCCTCCACTTT	CASSPNQGQGSSPLHF
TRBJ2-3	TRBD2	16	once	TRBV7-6	TGTGCCAGCAGCTTAGACCCAGCGGGGGTCACAGATACGCAGTATTTT	CASSLDPAGVTDTQYF
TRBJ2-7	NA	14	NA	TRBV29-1	TGCAGCGTTGATTCAAAGACAGCGTCTGGCGAGCAGTACTTC	CSVDSKTASGEQYF
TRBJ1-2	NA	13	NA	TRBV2	TGTGCCAGCAGCGGCTCAGGGCTGGGTGGCTACACCTTC	CASSGSGLGGYTF
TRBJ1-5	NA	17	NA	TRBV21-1	TGTGCCAGCAGCCAACTCCCCGGGACAGGGGAAGGTCAGCCCCAGCATTTT	CASSQLPGTGEGQPQHF
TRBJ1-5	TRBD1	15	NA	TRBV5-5	TGTGCCAGCAGCCAAAAAGACAGGGATGGACAGCCCCAGCATTTT	CASSQKDRDGQPQHF
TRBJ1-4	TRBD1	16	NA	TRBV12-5	TGTGCCATAGGACAGGGGGCATTCAAAACTAATGAAAAACTGTTTTTT	CAIGQGAFKTNEKLFF
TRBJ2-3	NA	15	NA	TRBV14	TGTGCCAGCAGCCAAGTTCGAGCGGGCACAGATACGCAGTATTTT	CASSQVRAGTDTQYF
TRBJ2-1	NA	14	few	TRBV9	TGTGCCAGCACCCTGAGTTCCTCCTACAATGAGCAGTTCTTC	CASTLSSSYNEQFF
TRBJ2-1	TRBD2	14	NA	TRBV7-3	TGTGCCAGCAGCCCTCGGTCGGCGGGAGATGAGCAGTTCTTC	CASSPRSAGDEQFF
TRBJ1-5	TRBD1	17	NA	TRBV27	TGTGCCAGCACCCGATTCGGACAGGGGGGAAGGAATCAGCCCCAGCATTTT	CASTRFGQGGRNQPQHF
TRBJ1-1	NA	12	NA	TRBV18	TGTGCCAGCTCACACCGGGAGACTGAAGCTTTCTTT	CASSHRETEAFF
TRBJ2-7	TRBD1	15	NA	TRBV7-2	TGTGCCAGCAGCTTAGGACAGGGGTTTGGTTACGAGCAGTACTTC	CASSLGQGFGYEQYF
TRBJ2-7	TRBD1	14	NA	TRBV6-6	TGTGCCACCAAAGGACAGGGTATGGTTGGCGAGCAGTACTTC	CATKGQGMVGEQYF
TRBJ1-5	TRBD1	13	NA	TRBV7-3	TGTGCCAGCAGCTTGACAGGGAATCAGCCCCAGCATTTT	CASSLTGNQPQHF
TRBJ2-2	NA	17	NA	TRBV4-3	TGCGCCAGCAGCCAATTTCGCGGGACGGGGAACACCGGGGAGCTGTTTTTT	CASSQFRGTGNTGELFF
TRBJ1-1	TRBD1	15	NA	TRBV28	TGTGCCAGCAAACTCGAACAGGGGTCGTACACTGAAGCTTTCTTT	CASKLEQGSYTEAFF
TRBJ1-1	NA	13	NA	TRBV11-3	TGTGCCAGCAGCTTAGTGTCGAGCGGTCTGGCTTTCTTT	CASSLVSSGLAFF
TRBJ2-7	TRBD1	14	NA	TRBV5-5	TGTGCCAGCAGCTCCGGGACAGGGAACTACGAGCAGTACTTC	CASSSGTGNYEQYF
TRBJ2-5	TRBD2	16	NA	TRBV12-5	TGTGCTAGTGGTTTGTTTCTAGCGGGAGGTGGGGAGACCCAGTACTTC	CASGLFLAGGGETQYF
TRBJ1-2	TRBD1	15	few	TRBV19	TGTGCCAGCAAAGGAGAGGGGGCCCTTAACTATGGCTACACCTTC	CASKGEGALNYGYTF
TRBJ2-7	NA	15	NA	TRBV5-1	TGCGCCAGCAGCTTGACTTGGCAGGTAGGATACGAGCAGTACTTC	CASSLTWQVGYEQYF
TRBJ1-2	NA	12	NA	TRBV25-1	TGTGCCAGCAGCACAGGGCTGAATGGCTACACCTTC	CASSTGLNGYTF
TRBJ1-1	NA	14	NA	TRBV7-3	TGTGCCAGCAGCTTAAACCAGAAGAACACTGAAGCTTTCTTT	CASSLNQKNTEAFF
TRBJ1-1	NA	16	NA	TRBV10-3	TGTGCCATCAGTGAGCGATCCACGCGGGCTACTAATGAAGCTTTCTTT	CAISERSTRATNEAFF
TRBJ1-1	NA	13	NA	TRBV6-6	TGTGCCAGCAGTGTATCAGGGTACACTGAAGCTTTCTTT	CASSVSGYTEAFF
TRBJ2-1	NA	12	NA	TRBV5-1	TGCGCCAGCAGCTGGTCATTGGGGGGGCAGTTCTTC	CASSWSLGGQFF
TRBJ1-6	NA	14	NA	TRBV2	TGTGCCAGCAGTGTAGGGGCATGGGATTCACCCCTCCACTTT	CASSVGAWDSPLHF
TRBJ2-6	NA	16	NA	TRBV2	TGTGCCAGCAGGGAGGCAATGACCTCTGGGGCCAACGTCCTGACTTTC	CASREAMTSGANVLTF